This TCR beta chain was observed in a study of cytomegalovirus exposure and HLA in healthy donors. Vbeta (60) and Jbeta (13) primers were used in the PCR. Assay: immunoSEQ multiplex PCR; the TCRdb copy retains only in-frame clones and omits some. The repertoire consists of 150,000 to 200,000 clones, with roughly 80% occurring once and the leading ten covering about 1.5%. The CDR3 extends over 19 amino acids. Per the germline V gene, CDR1 is SQVTM and CDR2 is ANQGSEA. V gave up 3 bases and J gave up 6 bases; unmatched junction bases: 23. This rearrangement joins TRBV29-1 to TRBJ2-3; the match to TRBD1 covers 8 bases. Sequencing used PBMCs. This TCR came from a woman aged 30 to 39 in good health and CMV-seronegative. The CDR3 bases are TGCAGCGTTGATCTCCTGGTTGTCGACGGACAGGGTGTGAGGGATACGCAGTATTTT. Translated, it gives CSVDLLVVDGQGVRDTQYF.